Described below is a single T cell receptor beta chain sequence and its context. What it binds is not known. 60 Vbeta and 13 Jbeta primers were used in PCR. The data were produced by immunoSEQ multiplex PCR, yet TCRdb's version contains in-frame clones alone and is incomplete. The sample includes 150,000 or so clones, approximately 84% of them seen just once. The data derive from a study of cytomegalovirus exposure and HLA in healthy donors. Study background: Prior work identified 120 million or so unique TCR beta sequences in approximately 200 million T cells. Whole-study results and caveats: Prior analysis indicated that the majority of TCR beta V segments exhibited productivity approximately 87% or approximately 30% of the time. Several of the most significant clusters appeared, in a later analysis, to be linked to common viral pathogens.

CDR3 length: 14 amino acids. V gave up 3 bases and J gave up 4 bases; unmatched junction bases: 2. Germline V gene sequence: CDR1 MRHNA, CDR2 SNTAGT. Donors showed nominal health when sampled, although they likely had unrecorded immune exposures. This sequence originates from a man aged 25 to 45 in good health and CMV-seronegative. The chain carries TRBV6-4 and TRBJ2-3, with TRBD2 identical over 9 bases. Sequencing input: PBMCs. The DNA of the CDR3 is TGTGCCAGCAGTGAGCGGGGGGGCCCAGATACGCAGTATTTT. Residues: CASSERGGPDTQYF.